The clone carrying this T cell receptor beta chain showed up just a few times. This sample is part of a study of identical twins. CDR3 length: 13 residues. In germline, CDR1 is MNHNY, CDR2 SVGAGI (reference sequence). V lost 5 bases and J 3 bases, leaving 11 bases between the germline ends. TCRdb re-called the 5' RACE reads through MiXCR, storing one row per CDR3 protein. The table shows fewer than 900,000 distinct CDR3 sequences, with around 20% occurring only once. Separately, the same data were catalogued under a study of T cells expressing NK-cell markers. That work contributes: The CD3+CD56-NKG2C+ fraction of a handful of donors was also led by these clonotypes.

Material for sequencing was PBMCs. The clonotype was recovered from a woman aged 18-29 years in good health. The rearrangement links TRBV6-6 to TRBJ2-7; D may be TRBD1 (5 bases). The CDR3 region is CASSADSLYEQYF. Here the CDR3 DNA reads TGTGCCAGCAGTGCCGACAGCCTCTACGAGCAGTACTTC.